The next 9 T cell receptor beta chains were all read from a single sample in a study of breast tumors, draining lymph nodes, adjacent tissues. TCRdb fed the multiplex PCR reads into MiXCR, producing one record per CDR3 protein. The data hold 120,000 to 150,000 distinct CDR3 sequences, with over 25% observed a single time. Axillary draining lymph nodes of breast cancer patients supplied the node samples. The source material was axillary lymph node tissue. These receptors were taken from a female donor with breast cancer. Some clones in this sample may be carry-over from other donors' samples.

This clonotype has ten or more counts. The genes are TRBV12-3 or TRBV12-4 and TRBJ2-2; the match to TRBD1 covers 12 bases. J gave up 7 bases and V 3 bases, and 3 bases lay outside the gene matches. This CDR3 has 15 amino acids. For the CDR3, the DNA is TGTGCCAGCAGTTTTGGGACAGGGGGCGACGGGGAGCTGTTTTTT. It yields the protein CASSFGTGGDGELFF.

The chain employs TRBV6-5 and TRBJ2-5; D remains ambiguous. V dropped 5 bases and J dropped 5 bases, with 18 bases sitting between them. The germline gives CDR1 MNHEY, CDR2 SVGAGI. The length of the CDR3 is 15 residues. Here the CDR3 reads CASSRLGRNTETQYF. DNA for the CDR3: TGTGCCAGCAGTCGGTTGGGTCGAAATACGGAGACCCAGTACTTC.

V gene TRBV7-9 combines with J gene TRBJ2-3, with 10 bases identical to TRBD2. This CDR3 contains 15 residues. CDR1 SEHNR and CDR2 FQNEAQ come from the germline V gene (reference sequence). Unmatched junction bases numbered 5, after V lost 4 bases and J lost 4 bases. The CDR3 loop reads CASSSSGSGADTQYF. As DNA, the CDR3 is TGTGCCAGCAGCTCTAGCGGGAGCGGGGCAGATACGCAGTATTTT.

This clonotype was seen a few times. The chain couples TRBV6-1 to TRBJ2-1, with D perhaps matching TRBD2 (5 bases). The CDR3 is 15 amino acids. Trimming removed 8 bases at V and 6 bases at J, with 20 bases between. Germline V lookup: CDR1 MNHNS, CDR2 SASEGT. CDR3 coding DNA: TGTGCCAGCGGGGAGACTGGGTCACGGGGCAATGAGCAGTTCTTC. This gives the protein CASGETGSRGNEQFF.

This clonotype has a count of ten or more. V usage is TRBV12-5 and J usage is TRBJ2-5, with TRBD1 as a possible D gene (6 bases). Trimming took 2 bases from V and 0 from J, leaving 13 bases between them. Germline CDR1 and CDR2: LGHNT and FRNRAP. The CDR3 extends over 16 amino acids. CDR3 in DNA: TGTGCTAGTGGTTTGCCGCAGGGGCAAGACCAAGAGACCCAGTACTTC. It yields the protein CASGLPQGQDQETQYF.

Regarding this clonotype: At one boundary the junction diverges from the germline segment, which might be a read error. The V and J genes are TRBV18 and TRBJ1-2; TRBD1 matches at 7 bases. The CDR3 has 17 residues. The germline gives CDR1 KGHSH, CDR2 LQKENI. The CDR3 DNA reads as TGTGCCAGCCCACCTATCACTCTACAGGGGCCGTCTAGAGGCTACACCTTC. Amino acid sequence: CASPPITLQGPSRGYTF. Complete variable domain (other parts from reference TRBV18 and TRBJ1-2): NAGVMQNPRHLVRRRGQEARLRCSPMKGHSHVYWYRQLPEEGLKFMVYLQKENIIDESGMPKERFSAEFPKEGPSILRIQQVVRGDSAAYFCASPPITLQGPSRGYTFGSGTRLTVV.

About this clonotype itself: The germline gene is not matched at one end of the junction; a read error may be the cause. The chain links TRBV2 to TRBJ2-5; D is ambiguous. This CDR3 spans 13 amino acids. Germline lookup yields CDR1 SNHLY and CDR2 FYNNEI. The chain's CDR3 is CPSSESVPGTQYF. In DNA form, the CDR3 reads TGCCCCAGCAGTGAATCCGTCCCCGGGACCCAGTACTTC.

CDR3 coding DNA: TGTGCCAGCAGTAAACTAGCGGGGGTAGGAGATACGCAGTATTTT. This gives the protein CASSKLAGVGDTQYF. The chain carries TRBV2 and TRBJ2-3, with TRBD2 matching over 11 bases. The CDR3 is 15 residues long. V lost 5 bases to trimming and J lost 5 bases; unmatched junction nucleotides: 6. CDR1 and CDR2 from the germline V gene are SNHLY and FYNNEI.

This clonotype has a handful of counts. This rearrangement joins TRBV27 to TRBJ1-2; tentative D call: TRBD1 (6 bases). Germline V lookup: CDR1 MNHEY, CDR2 SMNVEV (reference sequence). V was trimmed by 4 bases and J by 5 bases, leaving 20 bases between them. The length of the CDR3 is 16 residues. The chain's CDR3 is CASSSAGWGDKYGYTF. CDR3 bases: TGTGCCAGCAGTTCCGCCGGTTGGGGGGACAAATATGGCTACACCTTC.